Following are 16 T cell receptor beta chains from one sample sequenced in a study of T cell clonotyping in hematopoietic cell transplantation. Time point described: recipient sample about 28 days before transplant, after cytoreduction. Method: immunoSEQ multiplex PCR; TCRdb's copy keeps in-frame clones and lacks some. The sample consists of around 28,000 clones, approximately 82% of them appearing once. This specimen consisted of peripheral blood mononuclear cells, obtained before stem cell transplant. The source of these receptors is a man aged 35 to 55 with acute myeloid leukemia. Some clones in this sample may be carry-over from other donors' samples.

J is TRBJ1-3 and V is TRBV5-4; TRBD1 matches at 7 bases. This CDR3 spans 14 amino acids. The junction had 3 bases not matched to a gene; V was cut back by 4 bases and J by 2 bases. Per the germline V gene, CDR1 is SGHNT and CDR2 is YYREEE (reference sequence). Here the CDR3 DNA reads TGTGCCAGCAGCGGGACAGCAGCTGGAAACACCATATATTTT. Encoded protein: CASSGTAAGNTIYF.

The chain uses TRBV4-3 and TRBJ1-1; no clear D gene. The CDR3 has 13 amino acids. Trimming cost V 0 bases and J 10 bases, with 12 bases left between them. Germline assignment: CDR1 LGHNA and CDR2 YSLEER. The CDR3 region has the DNA TGCGCCAGCAGCCAAGAGCTAGCTGGAGGAGCTTTCTTT. Translation gives CASSQELAGGAFF.

The chain recombines TRBV7-8 with TRBJ2-1, with no clear D. Germline-derived CDR1 and CDR2 are SGHVS and FQNEAQ. V was trimmed by 2 bases and J by 1 base, leaving 6 bases between them. The CDR3 is made up of 14 amino acids. Here the CDR3 reads CASSLKVSYNEQFF. CDR3 sequence (DNA): TGTGCCAGCAGCTTAAAGGTTTCCTACAATGAGCAGTTCTTC.

The chain's CDR3 is CASSRGGDYGYTF. The CDR3 bases are TGCGCCAGCAGTCGGGGCGGGGACTATGGCTACACCTTC. The chain links TRBV4-3 to TRBJ1-2; possibly TRBD1 for D (5 bases). Germline-derived CDR1 and CDR2 are LGHNA and YSLEER. The CDR3 is 13 amino acids. The V end was cut by 6 bases, the J end by 3 bases, with 11 bases between.

The rearrangement uses TRBV30 and TRBJ1-6; the D gene is possibly TRBD1 (5 bases). CDR3 length: 12 amino acids. Trimming shortened V by 2 bases and J by 9 bases, and 8 bases separated the two germline ends. Germline CDR1 reads GTSNPN; CDR2 reads SVGIG (reference sequence). CDR3 sequence reads: CAWSQGISPLHF. The CDR3 DNA sequence: TGTGCCTGGAGTCAGGGTATTTCACCCCTCCACTTT.

The rearrangement joins TRBV28 to TRBJ2-4; 11 bases fit TRBD1. The trim removed 2 bases at V and 8 bases at J, leaving 5 bases unmatched. This CDR3 spans 15 amino acids. CDR1 is MDHEN and CDR2 is SYDVKM in the germline V gene. The CDR3 loop is CASSLMGQGVDIQYF. The CDR3 DNA reads TGTGCCAGCAGTTTAATGGGACAGGGGGTAGACATTCAGTACTTC.

The chain couples TRBV5-1 to TRBJ2-1; D is possibly TRBD2 (6 bases). Germline loops: CDR1 SGHRS, CDR2 YFSETQ. Trimming removed 4 bases from V and 0 bases from J, with 23 bases in between. The CDR3 is 19 residues long. CDR3 DNA: TGCGCCAGCAGCCAAACCGGGACTCCCATTTCGGGCTCCTACAATGAGCAGTTCTTC. Translation: CASSQTGTPISGSYNEQFF.

Concerning this clone itself: One end of the junction fails to match germline, which may point to a read error. J is TRBJ2-2 and V is TRBV7-9; D gene unclear. Germline loops: CDR1 SEHNR, CDR2 FQNEAQ (reference sequence). The CDR3 contains 14 residues. CDR3 DNA: TGTGCCAGTAGCTGGGGTATGGGCACCGGGGAGCTGTTTTTT. It encodes CASSWGMGTGELFF.

The chain employs TRBV21-1 and TRBJ2-7; the D segment call TRBD2 is taken from the table without a DNA check. TRBV21-1 is a listed pseudogene. The CDR3 length is 14 residues. CDR3 residues: CASKGLAGAHEQYF. CDR3 nucleotide sequence: TGTGCCAGCAAGGGACTAGCGGGAGCCCACGAGCAGTACTTC.

The chain has TRBV6-1 and TRBJ1-5, with D possibly matching TRBD1 (5 bases). This CDR3 comprises 12 residues. The V and J ends lost 7 bases and 6 bases respectively, with 10 bases between them. Germline CDR1 is MNHNS and CDR2 is SASEGT. CDR3 sequence reads: CASTQGSQPQHF. DNA of the CDR3: TGTGCCAGCACGCAGGGCTCTCAGCCCCAGCATTTT.

This clone was found a few times. The chain is built from TRBV7-9 and TRBJ1-5; a weak D match, TRBD1 (6 bases). This CDR3 has 15 residues. Germline CDR1 reads SEHNR; CDR2 reads FQNEAQ (reference sequence). V was cut by 5 bases and J by 0 bases, with 11 bases left in between. The CDR3: CASSPEGDSNQPQHF. DNA for the CDR3: TGTGCCAGCAGCCCCGAGGGGGATAGCAATCAGCCCCAGCATTTT.

J is TRBJ1-2 and V is TRBV9; D is undetermined. CDR1 is SGDLS, CDR2 YYNGEE, per germline. CDR3 length equals 13 residues. The V and J ends lost 1 base and 2 bases respectively, with 6 bases between them. CDR3 coding DNA: TGTGCCAGCAGCGTATCACAGAACTATGGCTACACCTTC. It is translated as CASSVSQNYGYTF. The variable domain in full, with the rest retrieved from reference TRBV9 and TRBJ1-2, is DSGVTQTPKHLITATGQRVTLRCSPRSGDLSVYWYQQSLDQGLQFLIQYYNGEERAKGNILERFSAQQFPDLHSELNLSSLELGDSALYFCASSVSQNYGYTFGSGTRLTVV.

This clone was recorded once. The chain carries TRBV11-3 and TRBJ2-7; 8 bases are a match to TRBD1. Germline CDR1 is SGHNT and CDR2 is YENEEA. The CDR3 runs 13 residues. The junction had 6 bases not matched to a gene; V was cut back by 4 bases and J by 7 bases. For the CDR3, the DNA is TGTGCCAGCAGCTCCGGACAGGGTCGGGAGCAGTACTTC. Residues: CASSSGQGREQYF.

The chain couples TRBV6-5 to TRBJ2-7; 9 nucleotides agree with TRBD1. The J segment lost 2 bases and the V segment lost 7 bases, leaving 6 bases of the junction unmatched. This CDR3 region has 14 residues. Per germline, CDR1 MNHEY and CDR2 SVGAGI. CDR3 sequence: CASTTGTGTYEQYF. CDR3 nucleotide sequence: TGTGCCAGCACAACCGGGACAGGGACCTACGAGCAGTACTTC.

The genes are TRBV4-1 and TRBJ2-1; 7 positions agree with TRBD2. The CDR3 extends over 15 amino acids. The V gene's germline CDR1 is MGHRA and CDR2 YSYEKL. V lost 2 bases to trimming and J lost 5 bases; unmatched junction nucleotides: 6. CDR3 loop: CASSQTGLGDNEQFF. CDR3 bases: TGCGCCAGCAGCCAAACTGGACTAGGGGACAATGAGCAGTTCTTC.

The chain combines TRBV6-4 with TRBJ1-5; no definite D call. V was pared by 6 bases and J by 4 bases, with 10 bases between. The CDR3 length is 13 residues. The V gene's germline CDR1 is MRHNA and CDR2 SNTAGT. CDR3 loop: CASSEGYNQPQHF. The CDR3 coding sequence is TGTGCCAGCAGCGAAGGGTATAATCAGCCCCAGCATTTT.